The subject of this entry is one T cell receptor (beta chain). The antigen remains unidentified. There were likely unrecorded immune exposures, though donors were nominally healthy when sampled. V gave up 5 bases and J gave up 6 bases; unmatched junction bases: 7. Germline values: CDR1 SEHNR, CDR2 FQNEAQ (reference sequence). The CDR3 runs to 15 residues. With 60 Vbeta and 13 Jbeta primers, the PCR was carried out. The protocol was immunoSEQ multiplex PCR, while the TCRdb copy is restricted to in-frame clones and leaves out a portion. The sample carries approximately 120,000 clones, approximately 73% recorded once. This record comes from a study of cytomegalovirus exposure and HLA in healthy donors. Study in general: The early release's HLA-typed donors yielded approximately 81 million unique TCRs.

General observations from the study: Published work reported that the classifier diagnosed cytomegalovirus status with high specificity and sensitivity. An observed cluster of highly shared sequence variants was recorded as a likely sequencing artifact.

The chain combines TRBV7-9 with TRBJ2-2; 9 bases map to TRBD2. The sequence derives from a man in his fifties or sixties in good health and CMV-seropositive. The sample consisted of PBMCs. CDR3 DNA: TGTGCCAGCAGCCCCCCCGGGACTAGCCCCGGGGAGCTGTTTTTT. Translation: CASSPPGTSPGELFF.